The entry below describes one T cell receptor beta chain. The sample holds many counts of this clonotype. Its antigen remains unidentified. The input lacks base qualities; no much larger clone sits a single base away. TCRdb lists the instrument as Illumina HiSeq 1500. TCRdb reran the public reads through fastp at Q25 and MiXCR, keeping productive beta chains. Rows are unified per CDR3 protein, each entry keeping the most common DNA and genes. Across this sample there are about 480,000 distinct CDR3 sequences, with around 30% seen only once. Roughly 15% of the sample is in the top ten clones. The CDR3 runs 13 amino acids, cysteine and phenylalanine included. Kept here is only the CDR3 DNA, which spans 39 bases and is read in frame from base 1. The germline V gene gives CDR1 as SQVTM and CDR2 as ANQGSEA. Trimming removed 8 bases from V and 4 bases from J; the gene matches leave 8 bases unexplained. Read against the paper, the sample's treatment or condition label means: in vitro stimulation with specific CMV peptide epitopes to enrich CMV-specific T cells.

The data belong to a study of T cell repertoires in cytomegalovirus infection (dated by TCRdb to the late 2010s). At the level of the whole study: Peptide stimulations targeted recently identified HLA-C-restricted CMV epitopes, whose presentation resists viral immunomodulation, together with well-studied HLA-B-restricted epitopes. The HLA type of each donor mattered for the analysis, because public TCR beta signatures pointed to carriage of CMV infection along with the matching HLA type.

Study-wide conclusions, independent of this receptor: The ex vivo response was dominated by HLA-C-restricted CMV-specific TCR beta clonotypes, and the single most frequent clonotype in two of eight donors was supplied by these HLA-C-restricted clonotypes. In both this cohort and an independent roughly 360-donor cohort, the cumulative frequency of public TCR beta family members distinguished carriers of CMV infection plus the relevant HLA type.

The source material was cultured PBMCs, sampled from culture after CMV antigen stimulation. The chain is made from TRBV29-1 and TRBJ1-2; the junction holds 9 bases that match TRBD1. The TCR sequence derives from a human donor in good health (CMV status not recorded). Some clones in this sample may be carry-over from other donors' samples. CDR3 region: CSSYRGPGYGYTF. In nucleotide form, the sequence is TGCAGCTCTTACAGGGGGCCTGGCTATGGCTACACCTTC.